The TCR beta chain described here comes from a study of T cell responses to AZD1222 COVID-19 vaccine. Note on this clone: As yet, its antigen is unknown.

Study findings and constraints: The study identified only a handful of AZD1222 recipients as seropositive at baseline. The repertoires were collected only after the peak T cell response. Females outnumbered males among donors, who were mostly white British; clonal diversity was possibly underestimated. Unmutated variant regions are reportedly the target of nearly half of TCRs that are spike-specific.

Sequenced by immunoSEQ multiplex PCR; TCRdb stores in-frame clones only, minus some. Counted here are 150,000 to 200,000 clones, nearly 95% occurring once; the ten biggest clones make up roughly 2.2%. The source is an adult in good health. The material was peripheral blood, obtained on day 0 of AZD1222 vaccination.

The CDR3 DNA follows: TGTGCCAGTAGTATTGAGCGGACAACTGAAGCTTTCTTT. Protein product: CASSIERTTEAFF. The V and J genes are TRBV19 and TRBJ1-1; the D gene is possibly TRBD1 (5 bases). The germline V and J ends were trimmed by 3 bases and 5 bases, with 10 bases remaining between them. The CDR3 covers 13 residues. The germline V gene encodes CDR1 LNHDA and CDR2 SQIVND (reference sequence).